These 31 T cell receptor beta chains came from one sample sequenced in a study of T cells in women clearing cervical HPV infection. Libraries were prepared by immunoSEQ multiplex PCR; TCRdb keeps only in-frame clonotypes and omits some of them. The table lists approximately 33,000 clones. The sequenced sample consisted of blood buffy coat. These receptors were taken from a woman aged 18-70 years with a cervical HPV16 infection that either progressed to CIN3+ or cleared (not recorded which).

As concerns this clone: The missing CDR3 end, 3 residues past where the read stops, is filled in from the germline J gene. The chain recombines TRBV19 with TRBJ2-3, with 9 positions matching TRBD1. The CDR3 loop spans 12 amino acids. The germline V gene encodes CDR1 LNHDA and CDR2 SQIVND (reference sequence). The CDR3 reads CASKQGAETQYF. The sequenced CDR3 bases are TGTGCCAGTAAACAGGGGGCGGAGACG.

Points on this clone: At one of its ends the junction is not consistent with the germline gene, which may arise from a read error. Read sequence stops 3 residues before the CDR3 end, and the germline J gene provides the missing end. V gene TRBV7-9 combines with J gene TRBJ2-1; D uncertain. Germline V CDR1 and CDR2: SEHNR, FQNEAQ (reference sequence). The CDR3 has 13 residues. CDR3 DNA, as far as it was read: TGTTCCAGCAGCTCAGCGCCTAGTTATGAG. Translated, it gives CSSSSAPSYE. In full, the CDR3 reads CSSSSAPSYEQFF.

Note on this clone: The read halts 3 residues ahead of the CDR3 end, with the missing end drawn from the germline J gene. This chain links TRBV2 with TRBJ1-2; D is unclear. From germline, CDR1 is SNHLY and CDR2 FYNNEI. The CDR3 is made up of 13 amino acids. V was shortened by 6 bases and J by 4 bases, with 12 bases between the two germline ends. The CDR3 reads CASSPVNSYGYTF. CDR3 DNA (partial): TGTGCCAGCAGCCCTGTTAACAGCTATGGC.

To note about this clone: The CDR3 is cut off 3 residues early in the read; its end comes from the germline J gene. The chain joins TRBV20-1 to TRBJ2-7, with TRBD2 matching 13 bases. Germline CDR1 reads DFQATT; CDR2 reads SNEGSKA (reference sequence). The length of the CDR3 is 16 residues. Trimming took 3 bases from V and 2 from J; bases not matched to a gene: 7. The sequenced CDR3 bases are TGCAGTGCTAGGGAACCGGGACTAGCGGGGACCTACGAG. Protein sequence: CSAREPGLAGTYE. The CDR3 in its entirety is CSAREPGLAGTYEQYF.

About this clone itself: The read stops 3 residues short of the end of the CDR3; the missing end is completed from the germline J gene. The chain employs TRBV2 and TRBJ2-3; TRBD2 is a possible D gene (6 bases). The ends were cut back, 6 bases at V and 6 bases at J, with 7 bases in the middle. The length of the CDR3 is 11 residues. Germline CDR1 reads SNHLY; CDR2 reads FYNNEI. CDR3 sequence: CASRSGDTQYF. Partial CDR3 DNA: TGTGCCAGCAGAAGCGGGGATACG.

As to this clone: The read stops 3 residues short of the end of the CDR3; the missing end is completed from the germline J gene. The chain recombines TRBV7-9 with TRBJ2-4, with D perhaps matching TRBD1 (6 bases). This CDR3 region has 15 residues. V was pared by 3 bases and J by 0 bases, with 9 bases between. Germline CDR1 reads SEHNR; CDR2 reads FQNEAQ (reference sequence). CDR3 DNA (partial): TGTGCCAGCAGCTTTGGCAGGGGAGCCAAAAACATT. It is translated as CASSFGRGAKNI. From start to end, the CDR3 is CASSFGRGAKNIQYF.

A note on this clone: The read stops 3 residues short of the end of the CDR3; the missing end is completed from the germline J gene. V is TRBV7-9 and J is TRBJ1-2, with 7 nucleotides matching TRBD1. This CDR3 comprises 14 residues. Germline V gene lookup returns CDR1 SEHNR and CDR2 FQNEAQ (reference sequence). The CDR3 loop is CASSGRQGTYDYTF. The covered CDR3 bases are TGTGCCAGCAGCGGACGACAGGGAACCTACGAC.

Turning to this clone: The read ends 3 residues early relative to the CDR3; the germline J gene fills the gap. The gene calls are TRBV20-1 and TRBJ2-4, with a possible D match to TRBD2 (6 bases). V was cut by 0 bases and J by 6 bases, with 9 bases left in between. CDR1 is DFQATT, CDR2 SNEGSKA, per germline (reference sequence). The CDR3 sequence is 13 residues long. CDR3 in amino acids: CSARDGDLNIQYF. CDR3 bases read: TGCAGTGCTAGAGATGGGGACTTAAACATT.

As to this clone: The read terminates 3 residues before the CDR3 end, so the remaining end is supplied by the germline J gene. The rearrangement joins TRBV19 to TRBJ2-3, with 7 bases aligning to TRBD1. The germline CDR1 and CDR2 sequences are LNHDA and SQIVND (reference sequence). The CDR3 totals 16 residues. The sequenced CDR3 bases are TGTGCCAGTAGTACCCGACAGGGCTTGAGCAATCAGCCG. Amino acid sequence: CASSTRQGLSNQP. The complete CDR3 sequence is CASSTRQGLSNQPQYF. Drawing the rest from reference TRBV19 and TRBJ2-3, the complete variable domain is DGGITQSPKYLFRKEGQNVTLSCEQNLNHDAMYWYRQDPGQGLRLIYYSQIVNDFQKGDIAEGYSVSREKKESFPLTVTSAQKNPTAFYLCASSTRQGLSNQPQYFGPGTRLTVL.

About this clone: The CDR3 end is not reached by the read, which stops 3 residues before it; the germline J gene fills it in. The chain employs TRBV7-3 and TRBJ2-6; 9 nucleotides agree with TRBD1. Germline CDR1 reads SGHTA; CDR2 reads FQGTGA. The CDR3 runs 17 residues. After removal of 1 base from V and 2 bases from J, the junction contained 3 bases not matched to a gene. Here the CDR3 reads CASSLIGTGTGANVLTF. CDR3 DNA (partial): TGTGCCAGCAGCTTAATCGGGACAGGGACTGGGGCCAACGTC. Full variable domain (rest looked up from reference TRBV7-3 and TRBJ2-6): GAGVSQTPSNKVTEKGKYVELRCDPISGHTALYWYRQSLGQGPEFLIYFQGTGAADDSGLPNDRFFAVRPEGSVSTLKIQRTERGDSAVYLCASSLIGTGTGANVLTFGAGSRLTVL.

As concerns this clone: The read ends 3 residues early relative to the CDR3; the germline J gene fills the gap. The chain employs TRBV20-1 and TRBJ1-6; 9 bases line up with TRBD1. Trimming removed 2 bases from V and 7 bases from J; junction bases left unmatched: 9. The CDR3 sequence is 16 residues long. Germline V lookup: CDR1 DFQATT, CDR2 SNEGSKA (reference sequence). The chain's CDR3 is CSARSLDRGPNSPLHF. The covered CDR3 bases are TGCAGTGCTAGAAGTCTGGACAGGGGACCAAATTCACCC.

In regard to this clone: The sequenced fragment ends 3 residues before the CDR3 boundary, so the rest is inferred from the germline J gene. The chain couples TRBV5-1 to TRBJ1-1, with a weak D call TRBD1 (6 bases). The CDR3 totals 13 residues. Trimming pared 0 bases from V and 3 bases from J, leaving 6 bases between. Germline CDR1 and CDR2: SGHRS and YFSETQ. This chain's CDR3 is CASSLDRDTEAFF. Incomplete CDR3 DNA: TGCGCCAGCAGCTTGGACAGGGACACTGAA.

Details on this clone: The read ends 3 residues shy of where the CDR3 ends; the end is completed using the germline J gene. The gene calls are TRBV7-9 and TRBJ2-2; possibly TRBD1 for D (5 bases). CDR1 SEHNR and CDR2 FQNEAQ come from the germline V gene (reference sequence). CDR3 size: 15 residues. The CDR3 sequence is CASSSINSGANVLFF. Partial CDR3 DNA: TGTGCCAGCAGCTCAATTAACTCTGGGGCCAACGTG.

In the case of this clone: With the read ending 3 residues before the CDR3 end, the germline J gene is used to fill in that end. The V call is TRBV7-3, the J call TRBJ1-1; possible D gene TRBD1, 5 bases. The CDR3 runs 13 residues. Germline CDR1 reads SGHTA; CDR2 reads FQGTGA. Partial CDR3 DNA: TGTGCCAGCAGCTTAGGGCAGGGCTCAGTA. Its protein product is CASSLGQGSV. The whole CDR3 sequence is CASSLGQGSVAFF. Filled out from reference TRBV7-3 and TRBJ1-1, the complete variable domain reads GAGVSQTPSNKVTEKGKYVELRCDPISGHTALYWYRQSLGQGPEFLIYFQGTGAADDSGLPNDRFFAVRPEGSVSTLKIQRTERGDSAVYLCASSLGQGSVAFFGQGTRLTVV.

As to this clone: The read is 3 residues too short to cover the CDR3 end, so that end is filled in from the germline J gene. The rearrangement links TRBV5-4 to TRBJ2-7, with 9 positions matching TRBD2. Germline V gives CDR1 SGHNT, CDR2 YYREEE (reference sequence). Unmatched junction bases numbered 6, after V lost 2 bases and J lost 6 bases. The CDR3 loop spans 14 amino acids. Partial CDR3 DNA: TGTGCCAGCAGCTTTCCTAGCGGGAATGGCGAG. It translates to CASSFPSGNGE. The entire CDR3 is CASSFPSGNGEQYF. The full variable domain, in which reference TRBV5-4 and TRBJ2-7 provide the parts outside the CDR3, is ETGVTQSPTHLIKTRGQQVTLRCSSQSGHNTVSWYQQALGQGPQFIFQYYREEENGRGNFPPRFSGLQFPNYSSELNVNALELDDSALYLCASSFPSGNGEQYFGPGTRLTVT.

In the case of this clone: From the germline J gene comes the end of the CDR3, since the read stops 3 residues before it. The V and J genes are TRBV12-5 and TRBJ1-1, with TRBD1 matching over 10 bases. V was clipped by 0 bases and J by 1 base; unmatched bases: 8. Germline CDR1 and CDR2: LGHNT and FRNRAP. The CDR3 consists of 18 residues. This CDR3 is CASGLVARTGGRNTEAFF. The part of the CDR3 DNA that was read is TGTGCTAGTGGTTTGGTTGCAAGGACAGGGGGTAGGAACACTGAA.

About this clone: From the germline J gene comes the end of the CDR3, since the read stops 3 residues before it. The V call is TRBV7-9, the J call TRBJ2-5, with 12 bases lining up with TRBD2. CDR1 and CDR2 (germline): SEHNR, FQNEAQ (reference sequence). The CDR3 has 14 amino acids. V lost 4 bases and J lost 5; bases outside the gene matches: 2. Partial CDR3 DNA: TGTGCCAGCAGCTCGGGGACTAGCGGGGAGACC. Protein sequence: CASSSGTSGET. In full, the CDR3 reads CASSSGTSGETQYF.

Comment on this clone: Coverage ceases 3 residues before the CDR3 finishes, and the germline J gene fills in the end. The same CDR3 also results from other DNA sequences found in this sample. The V gene is TRBV18, the J gene TRBJ2-7; tentative D call: TRBD1 (6 bases). In germline, CDR1 is KGHSH, CDR2 LQKENI. The CDR3 loop spans 15 amino acids. The V end was cut by 3 bases, the J end by 3 bases, with 15 bases between. CDR3 DNA (partial): TGTGCCAGCTCACCCCCAGCGACAGGTAGCTACGAG. Translating it yields CASSPPATGSYE. The full CDR3 protein is CASSPPATGSYEQYF.

A word on this clone: The CDR3 end lies 3 residues beyond the end of the read and is filled in from the germline J gene. V usage is TRBV5-1 and J usage is TRBJ1-2; 7 nucleotides align to TRBD1. This CDR3 is built from 16 residues. CDR1 is SGHRS, CDR2 YFSETQ, per germline. CDR3 DNA, as far as it was read: TGCGCCAGCAGCTCGTCCCGGGACAGTTTCGAGGGCGGC. Its protein is CASSSSRDSFEGG. The full CDR3 sequence reads CASSSSRDSFEGGYTF.

In regard to this clone: Coverage ceases 3 residues before the CDR3 finishes, and the germline J gene fills in the end. The V gene is TRBV6-2 or TRBV6-3, the J gene TRBJ2-7, with D unresolved. With 0 bases removed from V and 1 base from J, the gap between germline ends came to 7 bases. There are 14 residues in the CDR3. Per the germline V gene, CDR1 is MNHEY and CDR2 is SVGEGT. The CDR3 bases that were read are TGTGCCAGCAGTTACTCGGCAGAGTCCTACGAG. Translating gives CASSYSAESYE. The whole CDR3 sequence is CASSYSAESYEQYF.

About this clone itself: The CDR3 end is not reached by the read, which stops 3 residues before it; the germline J gene fills it in. The V call is TRBV19, the J call TRBJ2-2; D call uncertain. This CDR3 contains 15 residues. CDR1 and CDR2 (germline): LNHDA, SQIVND (reference sequence). The CDR3 sequence is CASTPLGESLEKLFF. The covered CDR3 bases are TGTGCCAGTACCCCCCTTGGCGAGTCCCTAGAAAAG.

About this clone: The read finishes 3 residues shy of the CDR3 end, and the germline J gene is used to complete it. This chain joins TRBV5-5 and TRBJ1-2, with unresolved D. Germline V gene data show CDR1 as SGHKS and CDR2 as YYEKEE (reference sequence). Deletions cut 0 bases from V and 7 bases from J, with 4 bases between. CDR3 length: 11 residues. This chain's CDR3 is CASSLVGGYTF. CDR3 DNA (partial): TGTGCCAGCAGCTTGGTCGGTGGC.

Regarding this clone: The junction differs from germline at one of its ends, possibly a read error. Read sequence stops 3 residues before the CDR3 end, and the germline J gene provides the missing end. Other DNA variants within this sample encode the same CDR3. The chain employs TRBV19 and TRBJ1-2, with a possible D match to TRBD1 (5 bases). Germline assignment: CDR1 LNHDA and CDR2 SQIVND (reference sequence). This CDR3 spans 15 amino acids. The CDR3 bases that were read are TGTGCCAGTAGAAGGGCGGGGGGAGCGAACTATGGT. Protein: CASRRAGGANYG. In full, the CDR3 reads CASRRAGGANYGYTF.

The sequenced CDR3 bases are TGTGCCAGCAGCGTAGATCAGGGGATTGCAACTAATGAAAAA. Encoded protein: CASSVDQGIATNEK. The entire CDR3 protein reads CASSVDQGIATNEKLFF. The J gene is TRBJ1-4, the V gene TRBV9, with a possible D match to TRBD1 (6 bases). From the germline J gene comes the end of the CDR3, since the read stops 3 residues before it. Trimming took 0 bases from V and 0 from J, leaving 12 bases between them. The CDR3 consists of 17 residues. Per germline, CDR1 SGDLS and CDR2 YYNGEE.

Notes on this clone: Read sequence stops 3 residues before the CDR3 end, and the germline J gene provides the missing end. The chain joins TRBV2 to TRBJ1-1; D possibly corresponds to TRBD1 (6 bases). Trimming stripped 8 bases from V and 3 bases from J, with 13 bases between. Germline V gene data show CDR1 as SNHLY and CDR2 as FYNNEI. The CDR3 extends over 13 amino acids. The part of the CDR3 DNA that was read is TGTGCCAGCGTGTGGGGGCCGGACACTGAA. It codes for CASVWGPDTE. The whole CDR3 protein is CASVWGPDTEAFF.

A note on this clone: With the read ending 3 residues before the CDR3 end, the germline J gene is used to fill in that end. The chain joins TRBV10-2 to TRBJ2-5; 12 nucleotides agree with TRBD2. The J segment lost 0 bases and the V segment lost 4 bases, leaving 0 bases of the junction unmatched. The CDR3 is 15 amino acids. Germline V gives CDR1 WSHSY, CDR2 SAAADI. The CDR3 sequence is CASSGLAGDQETQYF. The part of the CDR3 DNA that was read is TGCGCCAGCAGTGGACTAGCGGGGGACCAAGAGACC.

Comments on this clone: The observed sequence ends 3 residues before the CDR3 terminus, with the missing tail filled in from the germline J gene. The chain couples TRBV2 to TRBJ2-1; 8 bases line up with TRBD2. Losses at the gene ends were 7 bases for V and 6 bases for J; bases not matched to a gene: 11. Germline CDR1 and CDR2: SNHLY and FYNNEI. CDR3 size: 15 residues. The CDR3 reads CASNSGVALFNEQFF. The sequenced CDR3 bases are TGTGCCAGCAATAGCGGGGTGGCCCTCTTCAATGAG.

Worth noting for this clone: The read terminates 3 residues before the CDR3 end, so the remaining end is supplied by the germline J gene. The chain combines TRBV10-3 with TRBJ2-7; D is possibly TRBD1 (5 bases). The germline CDR1 and CDR2 sequences are ENHRY and SYGVKD. The V and J ends lost 0 bases and 1 base respectively, with 19 bases between them. This CDR3 region has 18 residues. The CDR3 DNA, read in part, is TGTGCCATCAGTGAGTCGAGAGTGGGCAGGGAAAATTCCTACGAG. Its protein is CAISESRVGRENSYE. Given in full, the CDR3 is CAISESRVGRENSYEQYF.

About this clone: The missing CDR3 end, 3 residues past where the read stops, is filled in from the germline J gene. The chain combines TRBV15 with TRBJ2-1, with D perhaps matching TRBD2 (6 bases). CDR1 and CDR2 (germline): LNHNV, YYDKDF (reference sequence). The CDR3 loop spans 15 amino acids. V lost 9 bases, J lost 2 bases, and 17 bases lay in between. CDR3 DNA (partial): TGTGCCACTACATCGGGGGTGGGAGCCTACAATGAG. It translates to CATTSGVGAYNE. The full CDR3 reads CATTSGVGAYNEQFF.

As concerns this clone: Coverage ceases 3 residues before the CDR3 finishes, and the germline J gene fills in the end. V is TRBV7-2 and J is TRBJ2-7; maybe TRBD2 (6 bases). The CDR3 covers 15 residues. Between the trimmed V and J ends, which lost 4 bases and 5 bases, there was a span of 18 bases. Germline lookup yields CDR1 SGHTA and CDR2 FQGNSA. The CDR3: CASSSRGMHIDEQYF. The CDR3 DNA, read in part, is TGTGCCAGCAGCTCCCGCGGGATGCATATTGACGAG. Complete variable domain (other parts from reference TRBV7-2 and TRBJ2-7): GAGVSQSPSNKVTEKGKDVELRCDPISGHTALYWYRQSLGQGLEFLIYFQGNSAPDKSGLPSDRFSAERTGGSVSTLTIQRTQQEDSAVYLCASSSRGMHIDEQYFGPGTRLTVT.

Notes on this clone: The read stops 3 residues short of the end of the CDR3; the missing end is completed from the germline J gene. The chain joins TRBV7-9 to TRBJ1-1, with D hard to call. From germline, CDR1 is SEHNR and CDR2 FQNEAQ (reference sequence). The V end lost 2 bases, the J end lost 3 bases, and 10 bases lay between the germline ends. This CDR3 has 14 residues. The covered CDR3 bases are TGTGCCAGCAGCTTAAGAAGCGGGGACACTGAA. Translating it yields CASSLRSGDTE. The whole CDR3 sequence reads CASSLRSGDTEAFF.